This section outlines one T cell receptor (beta chain) sequence together with its context. The assay was immunoSEQ multiplex PCR, and TCRdb's table has in-frame clones only and misses some. The sample includes fewer than 25,000 clones, around 86% of them seen just once. The sample originates from a study of OX40 agonist ivuxolimab in advanced cancers. CDR1 is MNHNS, CDR2 SASEGT, per germline. Trimming removed 1 base from V and 2 bases from J; junction bases left unmatched: 20. This CDR3 contains 21 residues. The source material was CD4+ or CD8+ T cells sorted from blood, sampled in a trial of the OX40 agonist ivuxolimab. The source of this sequence is an adult with an advanced solid tumor such as melanoma, head and neck, liver or kidney cancer. This chain uses TRBV6-1 with TRBJ2-1; 7 bases line up with TRBD1. The CDR3 reads CASSEVGTEKLYLPPYNEQFF. The CDR3 DNA reads as TGTGCCAGCAGTGAAGTGGGGACAGAAAAACTTTATTTGCCCCCCTACAATGAGCAGTTCTTC.